These 9 T cell receptor beta chains came from one sample sequenced in a study of CD8 T cells in Susac syndrome. A quantity of roughly 0.5 to 1 ug RNA underwent reverse transcription using random hexamers. TCRdb re-called the immunoSEQ multiplex PCR reads with MiXCR, one entry per CDR3 protein. The table lists roughly 180,000 distinct CDR3 sequences, just under 95% of them singletons. Source material: CD4+ T cells from PBMCs. These receptors all stem from a human donor in good health.

The rearrangement links TRBV5-1 to TRBJ2-7; 7 bases align to TRBD2. Germline V gene sequence: CDR1 SGHRS, CDR2 YFSETQ. CDR3 length: 14 amino acids. V gave up 2 bases and J gave up 4 bases; unmatched junction bases: 6. The DNA for the CDR3 is TGCGCCAGCAGCTTTACGGGAGGAGGATACGAGCAGTACTTC. This encodes CASSFTGGGYEQYF.

This sequence joins TRBV6-6 and TRBJ2-4, with unresolved D. Deletions cut 5 bases from V and 0 bases from J, with 14 bases between. The CDR3 has 16 amino acids. CDR1 and CDR2 (germline): MNHNY, SVGAGI (reference sequence). DNA for the CDR3: TGTGCCAGCAGTAATGACGCCCTCGGAGCCAAAAACATTCAGTACTTC. Its translation is CASSNDALGAKNIQYF.

This rearrangement joins TRBV12-3 or TRBV12-4 to TRBJ2-1, with TRBD2 matching 7 bases. This CDR3 comprises 16 residues. V lost 3 bases, J lost 10 bases, and 15 bases stayed unmatched. CDR3 nucleotide sequence: TGTGCCAGCAGTTTGACGGAGCGGGGACCGGGCGGGGAGCAGTTCTTC. Translation gives CASSLTERGPGGEQFF.

V and J are TRBV9 and TRBJ1-1, with D hard to call. The CDR3 is made up of 13 amino acids. V was pared by 7 bases and J by 1 base, with 11 bases between. Germline V gene data show CDR1 as SGDLS and CDR2 as YYNGEE. CDR3 sequence (DNA): TGTGCCAGCCAGACGGGCCCGAACACTGAAGCTTTCTTT. It encodes CASQTGPNTEAFF.

The gene calls are TRBV11-3 and TRBJ2-1; D call uncertain. Germline CDR1 reads SGHNT; CDR2 reads YENEEA. Trimming shortened V by 1 base and J by 5 bases, and 6 bases separated the two germline ends. The CDR3 has 13 residues. The DNA of the CDR3 is TGTGCCAGCAGCTTAGGCGAGAACAATGAGCAGTTCTTC. Its translation: CASSLGENNEQFF.

The chain joins TRBV29-1 to TRBJ2-7; D is uncertain. Germline V gene sequence: CDR1 SQVTM, CDR2 ANQGSEA. This CDR3 region has 15 residues. With 0 bases removed from V and 10 bases from J, the gap between germline ends came to 22 bases. The CDR3 here is CSVEDTALSPTGQYF. CDR3 in DNA: TGCAGCGTTGAAGATACAGCGTTGAGTCCGACTGGTCAGTACTTC.

This chain connects TRBV19 to TRBJ1-1, with 7 bases fitting TRBD1. The V and J ends lost 3 bases and 5 bases, in that order; junction bases with no gene match: 6. Germline values: CDR1 LNHDA, CDR2 SQIVND (reference sequence). The CDR3 is 14 residues long. CDR3 in amino acids: CASSIRQGGTEAFF. The CDR3, as DNA: TGTGCCAGTAGTATCCGACAGGGAGGAACTGAAGCTTTCTTT.

This chain joins TRBV5-4 and TRBJ1-2, with D maybe TRBD1 (6 bases). CDR1 SGHNT and CDR2 YYREEE come from the germline V gene (reference sequence). The V end was cut by 2 bases, the J end by 7 bases, with 12 bases between. This CDR3 has 13 amino acids. In DNA, the CDR3 is TGTGCCAGCAGCTTACAGGGCTGGGGTGGCTACACCTTC. Translation: CASSLQGWGGYTF.

The J gene is TRBJ2-2, the V gene TRBV30, with TRBD1 identical over 7 bases. The ends lost 1 base at V and 7 bases at J; junction bases unmatched: 3. Germline CDR1 reads GTSNPN; CDR2 reads SVGIG (reference sequence). CDR3 size: 13 residues. CDR3 loop: CAWSEGDSGELFF. CDR3 coding DNA: TGTGCCTGGAGTGAAGGGGACAGCGGGGAGCTGTTTTTT.